One and the same sample provided the 3 T cell receptor beta chains below, sequenced in a study of blood T cells in healthy people across ages. PCR was performed a second time for about 7 to 11 cycles using a sample-barcoded 5' primer and a J-beta primer mix. From the 5' RACE reads, TCRdb called clonotypes with MiXCR, one entry per CDR3 protein. The profile shows about 650,000 distinct CDR3 sequences, around 52% of them singletons. Sequenced sample: blood. Receptors originate from a woman of 80 years or more in good health.

This clonotype was detected ten times or more. In DNA, the CDR3 is TGTGCCAGCAGTTTAGCCTTGGGACAGGGGTATCAGCCCCAGCATTTT. This codes for CASSLALGQGYQPQHF. This chain joins TRBV12-3 or TRBV12-4 and TRBJ1-5, with 10 bases that match TRBD1. The CDR3 spans 16 residues. V lost 0 bases and J lost 5; bases outside the gene matches: 4.

With respect to this clonotype: This could be a read error, since a much larger clone is one nucleotide away. This chain's CDR3 is CASSSGHNQPQHF. CDR3 sequence (DNA): TGTGCCAGCAGCTCGGGACACAATCAGCCCCAGCATTTT. The J gene is TRBJ1-5, the V gene TRBV3-1; D is perhaps TRBD1 (6 bases). The CDR3 length is 13 residues. The germline V and J ends were trimmed by 5 bases and 3 bases, with 8 bases remaining between them. CDR1 and CDR2 from the germline V gene are LGHDT and YNNKEL (reference sequence).

The chain recombines TRBV13 with TRBJ2-4; D is ambiguous. The CDR3 consists of 14 residues. The V end was cut by 7 bases, the J end by 2 bases, with 12 bases between. CDR1 PRHDT and CDR2 FYEKMQ come from the germline V gene (reference sequence). Here the CDR3 DNA reads TGTGCCAGCAAAGCTAGTTGGTCCAAAAACATTCAGTACTTC. This sequence encodes CASKASWSKNIQYF.